The T cell receptor (beta chain) described here comes from a study of tissue T cells after allogeneic stem cell transplantation. The V end was cut by 1 base, the J end by 0 bases, with 7 bases between. Germline values: CDR1 SGHDT, CDR2 FRDEAV. This CDR3 region has 15 residues. General study results and limits: Some tissue clones might be persisting host cells; their alloreactivity or antigen specificity was not determined.

About this clone: Its antigen remains unknown. Gene names are the mouse ones. The read finishes 1 residue shy of the CDR3 end, and the germline J gene is used to complete it.

Here immunoSEQ multiplex PCR was the method, and the copy in TCRdb shows in-frame clones only, minus some. The profile shows about 48,000 clones, roughly four fifths of them singletons. This sequence originates from a pool of C57BL/6 mice in good health. The V and J genes are TRBV14 and TRBJ2-2; perhaps TRBD2 as D (5 bases). The sample comprised sorted cells pooled from one or two spleens. Partial CDR3 DNA: TGTGCCAGCAGTTTCATCTGGGCAAACACCGGGCAGCTCTAC. The encoded protein is CASSFIWANTGQLY. The CDR3 as a whole reads CASSFIWANTGQLYF.